This entry lists 20 T cell receptor beta chains sequenced from one sample in a study of cytomegalovirus exposure and HLA in healthy donors (dated by TCRdb to about 2017). Library generation was performed with the immunoSEQ multiplex PCR assay. For the multiplex PCR, a mixture combining 60 forward primers for TCR Vbeta segments and 13 reverse primers for TCR Jbeta segments was used. TCRdb retrieved this table from immuneACCESS and kept in-frame rearrangements only. Not all clones are present; in checked studies, unresolved V genes account for under half, and no reason is known for the remainder. This sample is represented by 85,000 to 130,000 clones; over 55% of them were singletons. The top ten constitute 2.5% to 3.5% of the sample. Sequences were obtained from PBMCs. These receptors originate from a female donor in good health and CMV-seronegative.

In nucleotides, the CDR3 is TGTGCCAGCAGGGGGGGGGCAATGAATGAGCAGTTCTTC. It encodes CASRGGAMNEQFF. This chain connects TRBV7-2 to TRBJ2-1, with D tentatively TRBD2 (7 bases). Germline-derived CDR1 and CDR2 are SGHTA and FQGNSA. V was shortened by 6 bases and J by 7 bases, with 13 bases between the two germline ends. The CDR3 consists of 13 residues.

The rearrangement uses TRBV6-1 and TRBJ1-2; perhaps TRBD1 as D (5 bases). This CDR3 has 13 amino acids. Trimming stripped 0 bases from V and 8 bases from J, with 10 bases between. CDR1 and CDR2 from the germline V gene are MNHNS and SASEGT. The CDR3 nucleotides are TGTGCCAGCAGTGAAGCTCCCCGGGGGGGCTACACCTTC. Encoded protein: CASSEAPRGGYTF.

The rearrangement uses TRBV5-1 and TRBJ2-7, with D possibly TRBD1 on 5 matching bases. Trimming shortened V by 0 bases and J by 4 bases, and 23 bases separated the two germline ends. CDR1 and CDR2 (germline): SGHRS, YFSETQ. The CDR3 spans 18 residues. The CDR3: CASSLGPSSLQGRYEQYF. The CDR3 DNA reads as TGCGCCAGCAGCTTGGGGCCATCCTCCCTTCAGGGCAGGTACGAGCAGTACTTC.

The chain couples TRBV6-5 to TRBJ1-2; 11 bases align to TRBD1. There are 14 residues in the CDR3. The V and J ends lost 2 bases and 4 bases, in that order; junction bases with no gene match: 0. The germline CDR1 and CDR2 sequences are MNHEY and SVGAGI. CDR3 nucleotide sequence: TGTGCCAGCAGTTACGGGACAGGGGGCTATGGCTACACCTTC. It codes for CASSYGTGGYGYTF.

The chain recombines TRBV9 with TRBJ2-7; D might be TRBD1 (7 bases). The V end lost 6 bases, the J end lost 1 base, and 23 bases lay between the germline ends. Germline-derived CDR1 and CDR2 are SGDLS and YYNGEE. This CDR3 spans 17 amino acids. This chain's CDR3 is CASIPGGSGPLSYEQYF. DNA of the CDR3: TGTGCCAGCATCCCAGGGGGGTCAGGCCCCCTTTCCTACGAGCAGTACTTC.

The chain carries TRBV28 and TRBJ1-5; D ambiguous. The germline V and J ends were trimmed by 2 bases and 5 bases, with 16 bases remaining between them. Germline V gene data show CDR1 as MDHEN and CDR2 as SYDVKM. This CDR3 comprises 16 residues. CDR3 sequence: CASSLLFTDRHQPQHF. The CDR3, as DNA: TGTGCCAGCAGTTTACTTTTTACAGACCGACATCAGCCCCAGCATTTT.

The chain joins TRBV6-5 to TRBJ2-7; 7 bases map to TRBD2. Germline V lookup: CDR1 MNHEY, CDR2 SVGAGI. This CDR3 is built from 15 residues. V lost 5 bases and J lost 2; bases outside the gene matches: 9. CDR3 in DNA: TGTGCCAGCAGTAAACCTAGCGGCTCGACCTACGAGCAGTACTTC. Translated: CASSKPSGSTYEQYF.

The chain carries TRBV6-5 and TRBJ2-3; 9 nucleotides align to TRBD2. Germline assignment: CDR1 MNHEY and CDR2 SVGAGI. The CDR3 consists of 14 residues. Germline trimming cut 5 bases from V and 3 bases from J; bases unmatched to any gene: 3. The CDR3 nucleotides are TGTGCCAGCAGTCTCGGACTAGCGACAGATACGCAGTATTTT. It is translated as CASSLGLATDTQYF.

The chain couples TRBV2 to TRBJ2-1; D unclear. The V and J ends lost 1 base and 5 bases respectively, with 6 bases between them. CDR1 is SNHLY and CDR2 is FYNNEI in the germline V gene. The CDR3 consists of 13 residues. CDR3 sequence reads: CASSEGEHNEQFF. The CDR3 region has the DNA TGTGCCAGCAGTGAAGGAGAACACAATGAGCAGTTCTTC.

The chain recombines TRBV27 with TRBJ2-7; TRBD2 agrees at 10 bases. The CDR3 contains 16 residues. The V segment lost 2 bases and the J segment 3 bases; nucleotides outside the gene matches: 7. Germline CDR1 is MNHEY and CDR2 is SMNVEV (reference sequence). The CDR3 is CASSLVSSGSLYEQYF. The CDR3 DNA is TGTGCCAGCAGTTTAGTATCTAGCGGGAGTCTCTACGAGCAGTACTTC.

This clone showed up just a few times. The chain links TRBV7-9 to TRBJ1-1; weak D call: TRBD1 (5 bases). CDR1 and CDR2 (germline): SEHNR, FQNEAQ (reference sequence). The CDR3 is 14 amino acids. V lost 5 bases and J lost 0, with 10 bases in between. The CDR3 DNA reads as TGTGCCAGCAGCAAACAGGCTGTGAACACTGAAGCTTTCTTT. This sequence encodes CASSKQAVNTEAFF.

In this sample, this clone turned up many times. In DNA, the CDR3 is TGTGCCAGCAGCAAAAACGCGGCAGGGGACCACGATGAGCAGTTCTTC. Residues: CASSKNAAGDHDEQFF. The chain employs TRBV5-4 and TRBJ2-1; tentatively, D is TRBD1 (6 bases). The CDR3 is made up of 16 amino acids. With 4 bases removed from V and 8 bases from J, the gap between germline ends came to 22 bases. Germline V lookup: CDR1 SGHNT, CDR2 YYREEE (reference sequence).

The rearrangement links TRBV27 to TRBJ2-3, with 12 bases lining up with TRBD1. J gave up 6 bases and V 7 bases, and 17 bases lay outside the gene matches. Germline CDR1 is MNHEY and CDR2 is SMNVEV (reference sequence). CDR3 length: 18 amino acids. Here the CDR3 reads CASTSIGAGQGAWDTQYF. As DNA, the CDR3 is TGTGCCAGCACCTCGATTGGTGCGGGACAGGGGGCATGGGATACGCAGTATTTT.

The V gene is TRBV30, the J gene TRBJ2-1; a possible D gene is TRBD1 (6 bases). V gave up 5 bases and J gave up 9 bases, with 11 bases separating them. The CDR3 loop spans 11 amino acids. In germline, CDR1 is GTSNPN, CDR2 SVGIG (reference sequence). CDR3 nucleotides: TGTGCCTGGTTCAGGGGCGGTGAGCAGTTCTTC. Amino acids: CAWFRGGEQFF.

The chain links TRBV7-2 to TRBJ2-1; 8 bases align to TRBD2. CDR1 is SGHTA, CDR2 FQGNSA, per germline. J lost 10 bases, V lost 2 bases, and 7 bases had no gene match. CDR3 length equals 14 residues. CDR3 sequence reads: CASSLRRGDGEQFF. As DNA, the CDR3 is TGTGCCAGCAGCTTAAGGCGGGGGGACGGCGAGCAGTTCTTC.

The chain recombines TRBV6-1 with TRBJ2-7; TRBD2 aligns across 9 bases. This CDR3 is 15 amino acids long. Germline CDR1 and CDR2: MNHNS and SASEGT. The V segment lost 6 bases and the J segment 0 bases; nucleotides outside the gene matches: 6. DNA of the CDR3: TGTGCCAGCAGCGAGACTAGCGGACACTCCTACGAGCAGTACTTC. Translating gives CASSETSGHSYEQYF.

The chain recombines TRBV23-1 with TRBJ1-1, with TRBD1 as a possible D gene (5 bases). TRBV23-1 is recorded as an ORF, its role being uncertain. The CDR3 totals 14 residues. V was clipped by 5 bases and J by 1 base, with 11 bases between them. The CDR3 nucleotides read TGCGCCAGCAGTATGGGGCTCTCGAACACTGAAGCTTTCTTT. Translating it yields CASSMGLSNTEAFF.

The chain employs TRBV6-5 and TRBJ1-2, with 8 bases identical to TRBD1. This CDR3 has 15 amino acids. Germline V lookup: CDR1 MNHEY, CDR2 SVGAGI. With 6 bases clipped from V and 0 bases from J, the junction kept 6 bases outside the gene matches. The CDR3 DNA reads as TGTGCCAGCAGCCCGGGACAGGTGACTAACTATGGCTACACCTTC. Encoded protein: CASSPGQVTNYGYTF.

The chain links TRBV6-1 to TRBJ2-3, with D hard to call. Germline CDR1 and CDR2: MNHNS and SASEGT. The CDR3 is 15 residues long. Trimming removed 0 bases at V and 5 bases at J, with 12 bases between. In DNA, the CDR3 is TGTGCCAGCAGTGAAGCGCTGGCGGCCAGAGATACGCAGTATTTT. Residues: CASSEALAARDTQYF.

This chain joins TRBV11-3 and TRBJ2-7, with TRBD1 matching over 9 bases. The ends lost 6 bases at V and 4 bases at J; junction bases unmatched: 10. CDR1 is SGHNT, CDR2 YENEEA, per germline. CDR3 size: 15 residues. CDR3: CASSAIGTGNYEQYF. Here the CDR3 DNA reads TGTGCCAGCAGTGCGATTGGGACAGGGAATTACGAGCAGTACTTC. Drawing the rest from reference TRBV11-3 and TRBJ2-7, the complete variable domain is EAGVVQSPRYKIIEKKQPVAFWCNPISGHNTLYWYLQNLGQGPELLIRYENEEAVDDSQLPKDRFSAERLKGVDSTLKIQPAELGDSAVYLCASSAIGTGNYEQYFGPGTRLTVT.